A selection of T cell receptor beta chains follows, all from one sample in a study of cytomegalovirus exposure and HLA in healthy donors. Here immunoSEQ multiplex PCR was the method, and the copy in TCRdb shows in-frame clones only, minus some. This table holds around 67,000 clones, approximately 92% found once. Material: PBMCs. Receptor source: a woman aged 30 to 39 in good health and CMV-seropositive. CDR3s leave out the opening cysteine and the closing phenylalanine or tryptophan. Fields, in order: clone size, V gene, CDR3 length, J gene, CDR3 protein. Size is omitted from some rows. Given values are once, few, many or a class for expanded clones.

>NA|TRBV5-1|10|TRBJ2-1
ASRGDRVEQF
>once|TRBV5-4|13|TRBJ2-7
ASSMPLGDQYEQY
>NA|TRBV12-5|14|TRBJ2-1
ASGNPGTGDYNEQF
>NA|TRBV7-6|14|TRBJ2-3
ASSLATSGRSDTQY
>NA|TRBV14|12|TRBJ2-2
ASSQISGGGELF
>once|TRBV30|12|TRBJ1-5
AWGQGVYGQPQH
>NA|TRBV6-5|13|TRBJ1-2
ASSSYGTGGYGYT
>NA|TRBV9|13|TRBJ2-1
ASSALAGGYNEQF
>NA|TRBV7-2|12|TRBJ1-1
ASSFAGMNTEAF
>NA|TRBV5-5|14|TRBJ2-2
ASSTRDKANTGELF
>NA|TRBV2|11|TRBJ1-1
ASSLQVGTEAF
>once|TRBV7-9|11|TRBJ1-1
ASSFVEDTEAF
>NA|TRBV6-1|14|TRBJ2-5
ASSESGGRGWETQY
>NA|TRBV7-9|12|TRBJ2-4
ASSFGGQLNIQY
>NA|TRBV18|13|TRBJ1-1
ASSPRTGGRTEAF
>NA|TRBV20-1|8|TRBJ2-4
SNKKNIQY
>NA|TRBV2|8|TRBJ2-1
ASGRVEQF
>NA|TRBV10-1|14|TRBJ1-1
ASRQSVSGMNTEAF
>once|TRBV5-6|13|TRBJ2-1
ASRIGLGFYNEQF
>once|TRBV11-2|15|TRBJ1-4
ASRTLTGFGTNEKLF
>NA|TRBV29-1|12|TRBJ2-1
SVGDRGSYNEQF
>NA|TRBV18|13|TRBJ2-7
ASSPRREWGYEQY
>NA|TRBV5-6|17|TRBJ2-1
ASSRPGLGGLAGENEQF
>few|TRBV7-2|16|TRBJ2-7
ASGNLGLAGAQSYEQY
>NA|TRBV27|14|TRBJ2-1
ASSLGLAGVKDEQF
>few|TRBV6-1|9|TRBJ1-1
ANRQGTEAF
>NA|TRBV18|15|TRBJ2-2
ASSPGLAGVGTGELF
>NA|TRBV5-5|13|TRBJ2-7
ASSLGGRGVHEQY
>few|TRBV10-1|13|TRBJ2-5
ASSDDRGARETQY
>NA|TRBV27|11|TRBJ2-7
ASSPSGPGEQY
>NA|TRBV5-1|9|TRBJ2-5
ASSSQETQY
>NA|TRBV27|13|TRBJ2-7
ASRPRTSGSYEQY
>NA|TRBV5-1|14|TRBJ1-1
ASSFSVLGANTEAF
>NA|TRBV5-6|14|TRBJ2-7
ASSPSRREGTYEQY
>NA|TRBV4-1|13|TRBJ2-3
ASSQEYGSADTQY
>NA|TRBV18|9|TRBJ2-7
ASSPGLEQY
>NA|TRBV12-5|16|TRBJ2-3
ASGLRVFGEVGTDTQY
>NA|TRBV7-9|12|TRBJ2-5
ASSFGTGQETQY
>NA|TRBV11-2|16|TRBJ2-2
ASSPLIRTGGMTGELF
>NA|TRBV25-1|12|TRBJ1-4
ASSAPTGAEKLF
>NA|TRBV28|12|TRBJ1-5
ASSPQTGYQPQH
>NA|TRBV11-2|13|TRBJ2-3
ASSDGLAGGSTQY
>once|TRBV29-1|11|TRBJ1-4
SVFHGRGEKLF
>NA|TRBV4-1|12|TRBJ2-3
ASSAIGRGDTQY
>NA|TRBV28|14|TRBJ1-1
ASSLGSGTAYTEAF
>NA|TRBV27|13|TRBJ2-1
ASSLRRSPPNEQF
>NA|TRBV19|12|TRBJ1-1
ASSKTGKNTEAF
>NA|TRBV11-2|14|TRBJ1-1
ASSLEDRSLSTEAF